These 11 T cell receptor beta chains were sequenced from one sample in a study of shared clonotypes between healthy human individuals. The repertoire was sequenced with immunoSEQ multiplex PCR; TCRdb's copy has only in-frame clones and lacks some. The repertoire includes about 2.1 million clones, 90% to 95% of them detected once, and approximately 1.7% sits in the top ten. The naive CD8 fraction comprised CD45RO-negative cells positively selected for CCR7 and excluded terminally differentiated effector memory CD45RA+ cells. Sequencing was carried out using naive CD8+ T cells from PBMCs. The receptor set was obtained from a man aged 18-30 years in good health. Some clones in this sample may be carry-over from other donors' samples.

This chain uses TRBV7-3 with TRBJ1-6; no reliable D call. This CDR3 region has 14 residues. Germline values: CDR1 SGHTA, CDR2 FQGTGA. V was trimmed by 8 bases and J by 13 bases, leaving 21 bases between them. The CDR3 coding sequence is TGTGCCAGCCCTCCCCGGGCCAATTTCTTTCCCCTCCACTTT. Encoded protein: CASPPRANFFPLHF.

V and J are TRBV30 and TRBJ2-2; 8 bases align to TRBD1. Germline CDR1 and CDR2: GTSNPN and SVGIG (reference sequence). V was clipped by 2 bases and J by 2 bases; unmatched bases: 7. This CDR3 region has 16 residues. The DNA for the CDR3 is TGTGCCTGGAGTCCCCGGGACAGGTTTAACACCGGGGAGCTGTTTTTT. Translation: CAWSPRDRFNTGELFF.

V usage is TRBV27 and J usage is TRBJ1-5; D is unresolved. Trimming took off 10 bases at V and 5 bases at J, with 15 bases between the two ends. Germline V gene sequence: CDR1 MNHEY, CDR2 SMNVEV (reference sequence). The CDR3 is 13 amino acids. CDR3 nucleotide sequence: TGTGCCAATTCGTTTGTTGGGGATCAGCCCCAGCATTTT. It specifies CANSFVGDQPQHF.

This rearrangement joins TRBV6-5 to TRBJ1-2, with D hard to call. The V end was cut by 2 bases, the J end by 3 bases, with 7 bases between. The germline V gene encodes CDR1 MNHEY and CDR2 SVGAGI. The CDR3 covers 13 residues. The CDR3 is CASSYTADYGYTF. The CDR3 DNA reads as TGTGCCAGCAGTTACACCGCAGACTATGGCTACACCTTC.

The chain links TRBV28 to TRBJ2-1; 8 bases align to TRBD1. Unmatched junction bases numbered 12, after V lost 7 bases and J lost 4 bases. The CDR3 has 16 residues. Looked up from germline, CDR1 is MDHEN and CDR2 is SYDVKM. The CDR3 DNA sequence: TGTGCCAGCACCCCCGGGACAGGATATTCATACAATGAGCAGTTCTTC. Translated: CASTPGTGYSYNEQFF.

The V call is TRBV27, the J call TRBJ2-1; 14 positions match TRBD2. Trimming removed 3 bases from V and 7 bases from J; junction bases left unmatched: 8. CDR3 size: 17 residues. The germline V gene has CDR1 MNHEY and CDR2 SMNVEV (reference sequence). The chain's CDR3 is CASSLGLAGVIRNEQFF. The CDR3 nucleotides are TGTGCCAGCAGTTTGGGACTAGCGGGAGTTATTAGGAATGAGCAGTTCTTC.

This chain connects TRBV27 to TRBJ2-5, with D possibly being TRBD1 (5 bases). This CDR3 has 15 amino acids. The V end lost 0 bases, the J end lost 6 bases, and 14 bases lay between the germline ends. Germline V CDR1 and CDR2: MNHEY, SMNVEV (reference sequence). The CDR3 region is CASSLSSGSRQTQYF. The CDR3 DNA reads as TGTGCCAGCAGTTTATCGTCAGGGTCTCGTCAGACCCAGTACTTC.

With respect to this clone: Other DNA sequences in the same sample also yield this CDR3. The DNA of the CDR3 is TGCGCCAGCAGCTTGGCCAAGGGCGAGCAGTACTTC. It specifies CASSLAKGEQYF. The chain combines TRBV5-1 with TRBJ2-7, with no clear D. Trimming removed 0 bases at V and 6 bases at J, with 7 bases between. Germline lookup yields CDR1 SGHRS and CDR2 YFSETQ. This CDR3 has 12 residues. Together with reference TRBV5-1 and TRBJ2-7, the CDR3 gives the full variable domain: KAGVTQTPRYLIKTRGQQVTLSCSPISGHRSVSWYQQTPGQGLQFLFEYFSETQRNKGNFPGRFSGRQFSNSRSEMNVSTLELGDSALYLCASSLAKGEQYFGPGTRLTVT.

The chain employs TRBV5-1 and TRBJ2-3; TRBD1 or TRBD2 may be the D gene (5 bases each). The CDR3 loop spans 16 amino acids. In germline, CDR1 is SGHRS, CDR2 YFSETQ. Deletions cut 0 bases from V and 4 bases from J, with 15 bases between. CDR3 sequence (DNA): TGCGCCAGCAGCTTGGGAGGGGTTAAAGTTGCAGATACGCAGTATTTT. Encoded protein: CASSLGGVKVADTQYF.

The V and J genes are TRBV28 and TRBJ2-2; 7 bases line up with TRBD1. Germline V gene data show CDR1 as MDHEN and CDR2 as SYDVKM. V was clipped by 8 bases and J by 6 bases; unmatched bases: 12. This CDR3 is 15 amino acids long. CDR3 residues: CASCPGQVVPGELFF. As DNA, the CDR3 is TGTGCCAGCTGCCCTGGACAGGTTGTTCCCGGGGAGCTGTTTTTT.

The V gene is TRBV14, the J gene TRBJ1-1, with D tentatively TRBD1 (5 bases). This CDR3 has 17 residues. The germline gives CDR1 SGHDN, CDR2 FVKESK. Between the trimmed V and J ends, which lost 3 bases and 1 base, there was a span of 18 bases. This CDR3 reads CASSHLKGSGANTEAFF. Written as DNA, the CDR3 is TGTGCCAGCAGCCACCTAAAGGGGTCCGGAGCGAACACTGAAGCTTTCTTT.